The 32 T cell receptor beta chains below come from one sample, sequenced in a study of blood T cell repertoires in COVID-19. Sequenced by immunoSEQ multiplex PCR; TCRdb stores in-frame clones only, minus some. The table has 63,000 or so clones, 82% seen once. The specimen was peripheral blood. The receptors come from a human donor in a cohort sampled during active COVID-19.

This clone was observed a single time. The genes are TRBV28 and TRBJ1-3; D not resolved. Germline assignment: CDR1 MDHEN and CDR2 SYDVKM. The length of the CDR3 is 15 residues. Trimming removed 3 bases at V and 3 bases at J, with 12 bases between. Here the CDR3 DNA reads TGTGCCAGCAGTTTTCGTTCCAGATATGGAAACACCATATATTTT. Translating it yields CASSFRSRYGNTIYF.

This chain connects TRBV5-8 to TRBJ1-5; 7 bases fit TRBD1. The V gene's germline CDR1 is SGHTS and CDR2 YDEGEE. The CDR3 loop spans 16 amino acids. V dropped 7 bases and J dropped 2; count of bases not matched to a gene: 12. CDR3 sequence (DNA): TGTGCCAGCCCCGGTAGGGGGCGCGGTGGCAATCAGCCCCAGCATTTT. This encodes CASPGRGRGGNQPQHF.

The V gene is TRBV3-1 (or the pseudogene TRBV3-2), the J gene TRBJ2-5; possible D gene TRBD2, 6 bases. CDR1 is LGHDT and CDR2 is YNNKEL in the germline V gene (reference sequence). The CDR3 loop spans 14 amino acids. Between the trimmed V and J ends, which lost 8 bases and 5 bases, there was a span of 18 bases. Written as DNA, the CDR3 is TGTGCCAGCGGGCCCCGGGGGTTGCGCGAGACCCAGTACTTC. This codes for CASGPRGLRETQYF.

The genes are TRBV6-5 and TRBJ2-7, with TRBD1 as a possible D gene (6 bases). CDR1 and CDR2 (germline): MNHEY, SVGAGI. This CDR3 is built from 14 residues. V dropped 0 bases and J dropped 3 bases, with 9 bases sitting between them. The CDR3: CASSYSEGVYEQYF. CDR3 nucleotides: TGTGCCAGCAGTTACTCTGAGGGGGTCTACGAGCAGTACTTC.

The rearrangement links TRBV19 to TRBJ1-2; TRBD1 matches 7 bases. With 10 bases clipped from V and 3 bases from J, the junction kept 5 bases outside the gene matches. CDR3 length equals 12 residues. Germline CDR1 LNHDA, CDR2 SQIVND (reference sequence). The CDR3, as DNA: TGTGCCACCGGGGACAGCTACTATGGCTACACCTTC. This codes for CATGDSYYGYTF.

The chain employs TRBV27 and TRBJ2-3, with TRBD2 identical over 8 bases. Germline V gene data show CDR1 as MNHEY and CDR2 as SMNVEV (reference sequence). The V and J ends lost 5 bases and 0 bases, in that order; junction bases with no gene match: 4. This CDR3 region has 15 residues. DNA of the CDR3: TGTGCCAGCAGTCCCAAGCGGGGGAGCACAGATACGCAGTATTTT. Its translation is CASSPKRGSTDTQYF.

J is TRBJ1-3 and V is TRBV18; weak D call: TRBD1 (6 bases). This CDR3 region has 17 residues. V was trimmed by 1 base and J by 0 bases, leaving 13 bases between them. Per germline, CDR1 KGHSH and CDR2 LQKENI. The DNA of the CDR3 is TGTGCCAGCTCACCACTTGGGCAGGGGAGCTCTGGAAACACCATATATTTT. This gives the protein CASSPLGQGSSGNTIYF.

The chain couples TRBV7-8 to TRBJ1-3, with D uncertain. This CDR3 comprises 13 residues. Deletions cut 5 bases from V and 0 bases from J, with 5 bases between. Germline V CDR1 and CDR2: SGHVS, FQNEAQ. This CDR3 is CASSVHSGNTIYF. The CDR3 bases are TGTGCCAGCAGCGTTCACTCTGGAAACACCATATATTTT. The full variable domain, its missing parts supplied by reference TRBV7-8 and TRBJ1-3, is GAGVSQSPRYKVAKRGQDVALRCDPISGHVSLFWYQQALGQGPEFLTYFQNEAQLDKSGLPSDRFFAERPEGSVSTLKIQRTQQEDSAVYLCASSVHSGNTIYFGEGSWLTVV.

The V call is TRBV6-5, the J call TRBJ2-4, with D possibly TRBD2 on 7 matching bases. Germline CDR1 MNHEY, CDR2 SVGAGI. Trimming removed 0 bases from V and 8 bases from J, with 14 bases in between. This CDR3 is built from 15 residues. CDR3 loop: CASSYSGGGGYIQYF. The CDR3 DNA is TGTGCCAGCAGTTACTCGGGAGGGGGTGGATACATTCAGTACTTC.

This clone was seen only once. The chain combines TRBV19 with TRBJ2-1; D remains ambiguous. CDR1 LNHDA and CDR2 SQIVND come from the germline V gene (reference sequence). The CDR3 spans 13 residues. The DNA of the CDR3 is TGTGCAACATATCACGGCGGAATCAATGAGCAGTTCTTC. Amino acids: CATYHGGINEQFF.

The chain carries TRBV5-6 and TRBJ2-2, with TRBD1 identical over 7 bases. The CDR3 is 15 amino acids. J lost 6 bases, V lost 2 bases, and 7 bases had no gene match. Germline V gene lookup returns CDR1 SGHDT and CDR2 YYEEEE. The CDR3 bases are TGTGCCAGCAGCTTCGGAGACAGGGTGTCCGGGGAGCTGTTTTTT. Amino acid sequence: CASSFGDRVSGELFF. Combining the CDR3 with reference TRBV5-6 and TRBJ2-2 gives the whole variable domain DAGVTQSPTHLIKTRGQQVTLRCSPKSGHDTVSWYQQALGQGPQFIFQYYEEEERQRGNFPDRFSGHQFPNYSSELNVNALLLGDSALYLCASSFGDRVSGELFFGEGSRLTVL.

V and J are TRBV18 and TRBJ1-1, with D perhaps matching TRBD1 (5 bases). CDR3 length: 14 amino acids. Germline V gives CDR1 KGHSH, CDR2 LQKENI. V gave up 6 bases and J gave up 4 bases, with 15 bases separating them. This CDR3 reads CASSQAGGFTEAFF. The CDR3 DNA reads TGTGCCAGCTCGCAGGCCGGGGGATTCACTGAAGCTTTCTTT.

This CDR3 is CASSTQGAKNTEAFF. CDR3 coding DNA: TGTGCCAGCAGCACACAGGGGGCCAAGAACACTGAAGCTTTCTTT. The chain couples TRBV11-2 to TRBJ1-1; 9 bases are shared with TRBD1. V was clipped by 5 bases and J by 1 base; unmatched bases: 5. CDR3 length: 15 amino acids. CDR1 SGHAT and CDR2 FQNNGV come from the germline V gene. The complete variable domain, with remaining parts taken from reference TRBV11-2 and TRBJ1-1, reads EAGVAQSPRYKIIEKRQSVAFWCNPISGHATLYWYQQILGQGPKLLIQFQNNGVVDDSQLPKDRFSAERLKGVDSTLKIQPAKLEDSAVYLCASSTQGAKNTEAFFGQGTRLTVV.

This clone was observed a single time. This chain joins TRBV12-5 and TRBJ1-5; tentatively, D is TRBD1 (6 bases). Germline CDR1 is LGHNT and CDR2 is FRNRAP. The ends were cut back, 0 bases at V and 5 bases at J, with 11 bases in the middle. The CDR3 loop spans 15 amino acids. The CDR3 region is CASGLVLGGHQPQHF. CDR3 nucleotides: TGTGCTAGTGGTTTGGTACTCGGGGGGCATCAGCCCCAGCATTTT.

This chain links TRBV18 with TRBJ1-5; 12 nucleotides agree with TRBD1. V lost 3 bases to trimming and J lost 2 bases; unmatched junction nucleotides: 8. The length of the CDR3 is 18 residues. Germline CDR1 is KGHSH and CDR2 is LQKENI. The CDR3 bases are TGTGCCAGCTCACCCTCGGGACAGGGGGCTGGTGGCAATCAGCCCCAGCATTTT. Its translation is CASSPSGQGAGGNQPQHF. Drawing the rest from reference TRBV18 and TRBJ1-5, the complete variable domain is NAGVMQNPRHLVRRRGQEARLRCSPMKGHSHVYWYRQLPEEGLKFMVYLQKENIIDESGMPKERFSAEFPKEGPSILRIQQVVRGDSAAYFCASSPSGQGAGGNQPQHFGDGTRLSIL.

V usage is TRBV19 and J usage is TRBJ2-3, with 7 positions matching TRBD2. The CDR3 is made up of 18 amino acids. V shed 5 bases, J shed 1 base, and the junction held 15 bases outside the gene matches. Germline V lookup: CDR1 LNHDA, CDR2 SQIVND (reference sequence). The CDR3 here is CASSLQHLTSSGTDTQYF. The CDR3 DNA follows: TGTGCCAGTAGTCTTCAACATTTGACTAGCTCCGGCACAGATACGCAGTATTTT.

This chain uses TRBV4-2 with TRBJ2-1, with 7 nucleotides matching TRBD2. The CDR3 length is 14 residues. Germline CDR1 reads LGHNA; CDR2 reads YNFKEQ. After removal of 4 bases from V and 1 base from J, the junction contained 1 base not matched to a gene. The CDR3 DNA follows: TGTGCCAGCAGCCGCGGGGGTTCCTACAATGAGCAGTTCTTC. The encoded protein is CASSRGGSYNEQFF.

The V and J genes are TRBV6-1 and TRBJ1-4; TRBD1 is a possible D gene (5 bases). Per the germline V gene, CDR1 is MNHNS and CDR2 is SASEGT. The V and J ends lost 2 bases and 5 bases respectively, with 9 bases between them. The CDR3 is 14 residues long. This CDR3 reads CASSEMTVNEKLFF. DNA of the CDR3: TGTGCCAGCAGTGAAATGACAGTCAATGAAAAACTGTTTTTT.

V usage is TRBV7-9 and J usage is TRBJ1-3; possible D gene TRBD1, 6 bases. CDR1 SEHNR and CDR2 FQNEAQ come from the germline V gene (reference sequence). The V end was cut by 5 bases, the J end by 2 bases, with 10 bases between. This CDR3 has 14 amino acids. In nucleotides, the CDR3 is TGTGCCAGCAGCCTGACAGGACCTGGAAACACCATATATTTT. Its protein product is CASSLTGPGNTIYF.

The genes are TRBV10-3 and TRBJ1-5; D is undetermined. Germline V gene sequence: CDR1 ENHRY, CDR2 SYGVKD. V was cut by 6 bases and J by 6 bases, with 9 bases left in between. CDR3 length equals 12 residues. The CDR3: CAISEQTQPQHF. CDR3 DNA: TGTGCCATCAGCGAACAGACTCAGCCCCAGCATTTT.

The chain has TRBV7-3 and TRBJ2-3, with TRBD2 matching 8 bases. V dropped 5 bases and J dropped 5; count of bases not matched to a gene: 12. CDR3 length: 16 amino acids. Germline lookup yields CDR1 SGHTA and CDR2 FQGTGA. CDR3: CASSLRGSGVLDTQYF. In DNA, the CDR3 is TGTGCCAGCAGCCTACGGGGTAGCGGGGTCTTAGATACGCAGTATTTT.

In its sample, this clone was seen once. The chain links TRBV27 to TRBJ2-1; a weak D match, TRBD2 (6 bases). Between the trimmed V and J ends, which lost 3 bases and 0 bases, there was a span of 6 bases. This CDR3 is 14 amino acids long. Germline CDR1 is MNHEY and CDR2 is SMNVEV (reference sequence). CDR3 in amino acids: CASSLGGSYNEQFF. The CDR3 region has the DNA TGTGCCAGCAGTTTGGGGGGCTCCTACAATGAGCAGTTCTTC.

The chain combines TRBV19 with TRBJ1-4; TRBD1 matches at 7 bases. CDR1 and CDR2 from the germline V gene are LNHDA and SQIVND (reference sequence). The length of the CDR3 is 16 residues. V was clipped by 5 bases and J by 4 bases; unmatched bases: 10. The CDR3 sequence: CASSQQGTALNEKLFF. In DNA form, the CDR3 reads TGTGCCAGTAGTCAACAAGGGACAGCACTTAATGAAAAACTGTTTTTT.

The J gene is TRBJ1-5, the V gene TRBV29-1; D gene uncertain. The V gene's germline CDR1 is SQVTM and CDR2 ANQGSEA. Between the trimmed V and J ends, which lost 4 bases and 3 bases, there was a span of 10 bases. This CDR3 is 13 amino acids long. The CDR3 bases are TGCAGCGTTGGAGTAGATCACAATCAGCCCCAGCATTTT. The encoded protein is CSVGVDHNQPQHF.

This clone was seen only once. The genes are TRBV5-1 and TRBJ1-2, with TRBD1 matching over 9 bases. This CDR3 is 15 amino acids long. V shed 4 bases and J 2 bases; nucleotides not matched to a gene: 6. Germline CDR1 reads SGHRS; CDR2 reads YFSETQ. The CDR3 DNA follows: TGCGCCAGCAGCAGCACCGGGACAGGGAACTATGGCTACACCTTC. This translates into CASSSTGTGNYGYTF.

The chain uses TRBV12-3 or TRBV12-4 and TRBJ2-3; D gene ambiguous. The germline V and J ends were trimmed by 7 bases and 3 bases, with 5 bases remaining between them. The CDR3 length is 11 residues. DNA for the CDR3: TGTGCCAGCACCCAAACAGATACGCAGTATTTT. This translates into CASTQTDTQYF.

V is TRBV5-1 and J is TRBJ1-1, with D possibly TRBD1 on 6 matching bases. This CDR3 comprises 16 residues. V was shortened by 0 bases and J by 0 bases, with 12 bases between the two germline ends. Looked up from germline, CDR1 is SGHRS and CDR2 is YFSETQ. Here the CDR3 DNA reads TGCGCCAGCAGCTTGGACCAGGGGCTCATGAACACTGAAGCTTTCTTT. Translation gives CASSLDQGLMNTEAFF.

The chain couples TRBV6-6 to TRBJ1-2, with 9 bases matching TRBD1. CDR1 is MNHNY, CDR2 SVGAGI, per germline (reference sequence). Trimming at V came to 6 bases and at J to 5 bases, leaving 7 bases not matched to a gene. The CDR3 spans 14 residues. DNA for the CDR3: TGTGCCAGCAGGGGCGGGACAGGGAGGTATGGCTACACCTTC. Translating gives CASRGGTGRYGYTF.

The V and J genes are TRBV6-6 and TRBJ1-2, with 7 nucleotides matching TRBD1. The CDR3 runs 14 residues. The V segment lost 4 bases and the J segment 4 bases; nucleotides outside the gene matches: 6. From germline, CDR1 is MNHNY and CDR2 SVGAGI (reference sequence). The CDR3 here is CASSWNDRAYGYTF. In nucleotides, the CDR3 is TGTGCCAGCAGTTGGAACGACAGGGCCTATGGCTACACCTTC.

The V call is TRBV28, the J call TRBJ2-3, with 7 bases fitting TRBD2. The V gene's germline CDR1 is MDHEN and CDR2 SYDVKM. CDR3 length: 15 residues. V was clipped by 6 bases and J by 0 bases; unmatched bases: 6. The CDR3 sequence is CASRLGGSSTDTQYF. The CDR3 DNA follows: TGTGCCAGCAGGTTGGGAGGGAGTAGCACAGATACGCAGTATTTT.

The chain has TRBV4-2 and TRBJ2-7, with D perhaps matching TRBD1 (6 bases). The CDR3 loop spans 15 amino acids. Germline-derived CDR1 and CDR2 are LGHNA and YNFKEQ. The ends were cut back, 4 bases at V and 2 bases at J, with 15 bases in the middle. CDR3 loop: CASSPRWDTAYEQYF. The CDR3 nucleotides are TGTGCCAGCAGCCCGCGTTGGGACACCGCCTACGAGCAGTACTTC.

This clone was detected once. The V gene is TRBV27, the J gene TRBJ2-5; D is possibly TRBD1 (6 bases). Trimming left V 6 bases short and J 4 bases short, with 15 bases between. The germline V gene encodes CDR1 MNHEY and CDR2 SMNVEV (reference sequence). The CDR3 contains 14 residues. The CDR3 loop is CASRNNRVLETQYF. CDR3 sequence (DNA): TGTGCCAGCAGAAACAACAGGGTCTTAGAGACCCAGTACTTC.